This T cell receptor (beta chain) was captured in a study of T cell responses to AZD1222 COVID-19 vaccine. The study, taken as a whole, reports: White British donors predominated, females outnumbered males, and clonal diversity was possibly underestimated. Spike-specific TCR depth and breadth grew after two AZD1222 doses. Baseline serology detected seropositivity in only six AZD1222 recipients.

CDR3 size: 15 residues. Germline CDR1 reads SEHNR; CDR2 reads FQNEAQ (reference sequence). V lost 5 bases to trimming and J lost 3 bases, with 17 bases between them. This clone appeared a single time. Its antigen remains unidentified. Generated by immunoSEQ multiplex PCR, the TCRdb table keeps only in-frame clones and is missing some. The data contain roughly 150,000 clones, about 88% of them singletons. The receptor comes from an adult in good health. This rearrangement joins TRBV7-9 to TRBJ2-7; no clear D. Specimen: peripheral blood, collected on day 0 of AZD1222 vaccination. This CDR3 is CASSPSILRLYEQYF. The CDR3 nucleotides are TGTGCCAGCAGCCCGAGTATATTGAGGCTCTACGAGCAGTACTTC.